The T cell receptor beta chain under discussion was sequenced for a study of cytomegalovirus exposure and HLA in healthy donors. Study-level points and caveats: Later work showed greater clonal expansion in HLA-associated TCR beta chains than in equally common others.

PCR used 60 Vbeta primers and 13 Jbeta primers. Original data processing: Later, an analysis found around 77 million unique TCR beta chains, and 8.5 million to 14 million of these were shared. Profiling relied on immunoSEQ multiplex PCR, and the TCRdb table lists in-frame clones only, not all of them. Clone size and V and J calls were adopted from that table, with D and trimming inferred from the DNA. This repertoire shows roughly 120,000 clones, around 77% found once; its top ten account for around 3.9%. Trimming left V 3 bases short and J 2 bases short, with 7 bases between. The CDR3 consists of 13 residues. The V gene's germline CDR1 is MDHEN and CDR2 SYDVKM. A note on this clone: As yet, its antigen is unknown. The same CDR3 is also encoded by other DNA sequences in this sample.

The clonotype originates from a human donor in good health. What was sequenced was PBMCs. This sequence joins TRBV28 and TRBJ1-2, with D possibly TRBD1 on 6 matching bases. CDR3 amino acids: CASSLTGNYGYTF. CDR3 nucleotide sequence: TGTGCCAGCAGTTTGACAGGCAACTATGGCTACACCTTC.